This T cell receptor beta chain was sequenced in a study of T cell responses to AZD1222 COVID-19 vaccine. Findings of the study overall: Regions 160-218 and 743-854 held dominance among vaccine-associated CD4 TCRs, which spanned spike. At study baseline, merely about 6 AZD1222 recipients were seropositive. Repertoire sampling occurred only after the peak T cell response.

Repertoires were generated with immunoSEQ multiplex PCR, while TCRdb's copy carries only in-frame clones and drops some. The sample has around 96,000 clones, 80% to 95% seen once; the top ten hold roughly 11%. A remark on this clone: The antigen remains undetermined.

The TCR sequence derives from an adult who received the AZD1222 COVID-19 vaccine. The sequencing used peripheral blood, collected 28 days after the second AZD1222 dose.

The CDR3 reads CASSLVNMGNEKLFF. CDR3 nucleotide sequence: TGTGCCAGCAGTTTGGTTAACATGGGTAATGAAAAACTGTTTTTT. The V and J genes are TRBV28 and TRBJ1-4; D gene unclear. Trimming left V 3 bases short and J 4 bases short, with 12 bases between. CDR1 MDHEN and CDR2 SYDVKM come from the germline V gene. The CDR3 loop spans 15 amino acids.